The following is a T cell receptor beta chain sequence with its context. Its antigen remains unidentified. The sample is drawn from a study of cytomegalovirus exposure and HLA in healthy donors. Study-wide background: Early released data comprised around 85 million unique TCRs from HLA-typed donors. Points from the study as a whole: Highly shared sequence variants in one cluster were likely a sequencing artifact. Cytomegalovirus status, reportedly, was diagnosed with high specificity and sensitivity by the classifier. Association of fewer than 20,000 TCR beta sequences with HLA alleles was found at 0.05 false discovery rate in a later analysis.

Germline loops: CDR1 MNHEY, CDR2 SMNVEV (reference sequence). V lost 5 bases and J 0 bases, leaving 14 bases between the germline ends. This CDR3 spans 15 amino acids. It was with 60 Vbeta and 13 Jbeta primers that the PCR ran. Measured with immunoSEQ multiplex PCR; TCRdb has only the in-frame clones, and not every one. The table has around 150,000 clones, around three quarters seen once. This TCR was recovered from a man aged 40-49 years in good health and CMV-seropositive. The material sequenced was PBMCs. The rearrangement uses TRBV27 and TRBJ2-7, with D perhaps matching TRBD2 (5 bases). The CDR3 loop reads CASSPSSQSSYEQYF. DNA for the CDR3: TGTGCCAGCAGTCCTAGCTCCCAGAGCTCCTACGAGCAGTACTTC.